The 26 T cell receptor beta chains in this list originate from one sample, sequenced in a study of blood T cell repertoires in COVID-19 (dated by TCRdb to 2020 to 2022). Library generation was performed with the immunoSEQ multiplex PCR assay. The clones in this table, taken by TCRdb from immuneACCESS, are in-frame only. Not every clone is retained; where verified, under half of the shortfall comes from an unresolved V gene, and the cause of the rest is unknown. The sample data list over 150,000 clones, and around nine tenths of these were observed just once. The top ten hold 0.88% of the sample. The source material was peripheral blood. The receptors shown here come from a woman in her late teens or twenties who had recovered from COVID-19.

This clone was observed once. The chain links TRBV7-2 to TRBJ1-2; weak D call: TRBD1 (5 bases). The germline gives CDR1 SGHTA, CDR2 FQGNSA. This CDR3 is 14 amino acids long. V lost 1 base and J lost 8, with 14 bases in between. This chain's CDR3 is CASSLEGRVGGYTF. Written as DNA, the CDR3 is TGTGCCAGCAGCTTAGAGGGCAGGGTCGGAGGCTACACCTTC. Based on the CDR3 plus reference TRBV7-2 and TRBJ1-2, the full variable domain is GAGVSQSPSNKVTEKGKDVELRCDPISGHTALYWYRQSLGQGLEFLIYFQGNSAPDKSGLPSDRFSAERTGGSVSTLTIQRTQQEDSAVYLCASSLEGRVGGYTFGSGTRLTVV.

This clone is a singleton in its sample. V and J are TRBV12-3 or TRBV12-4 and TRBJ1-2, with D unclear. V was trimmed by 6 bases and J by 7 bases, leaving 9 bases between them. CDR3 size: 11 residues. CDR3 in amino acids: CASSRRGGYTF. The CDR3 coding sequence is TGTGCCAGCAGCCGCCGGGGTGGCTACACCTTC.

V is TRBV19 and J is TRBJ2-3, with TRBD1 as a possible D gene (5 bases). Germline V gene data show CDR1 as LNHDA and CDR2 as SQIVND (reference sequence). V was clipped by 5 bases and J by 0 bases, with 12 bases between them. This CDR3 contains 15 residues. The CDR3 spells CASSPLRASTDTQYF. Here the CDR3 DNA reads TGTGCCAGTAGTCCCCTCAGGGCTAGCACAGATACGCAGTATTTT.

The sample holds one count of this clone. This chain joins TRBV4-1 and TRBJ2-7; maybe TRBD2 (5 bases). CDR1 and CDR2 from the germline V gene are MGHRA and YSYEKL. Trimming stripped 0 bases from V and 3 bases from J, with 6 bases between. CDR3 length equals 13 residues. This CDR3 reads CASSQESGYEQYF. The DNA of the CDR3 is TGCGCCAGCAGCCAAGAAAGCGGCTACGAGCAGTACTTC.

This chain connects TRBV11-2 to TRBJ2-7, with 14 nucleotides matching TRBD2. Germline V gene lookup returns CDR1 SGHAT and CDR2 FQNNGV. The CDR3 has 15 amino acids. Trimming took 5 bases from V and 4 from J; bases not matched to a gene: 4. The CDR3 loop reads CASSPRLAGGYEQYV. The CDR3 DNA reads TGTGCCAGCAGCCCCCGACTAGCGGGAGGGTACGAGCAGTACGTC.

The table lists this clone with a count of one. V gene TRBV18 combines with J gene TRBJ2-3; D not resolved. Germline values: CDR1 KGHSH, CDR2 LQKENI. The CDR3 spans 15 residues. V lost 2 bases and J 0 bases, leaving 9 bases between the germline ends. The CDR3 sequence: CASSPYSSSTDTQYF. The CDR3 DNA sequence: TGTGCCAGCTCACCATACAGCTCTAGCACAGATACGCAGTATTTT. Variable domain in full (rest from reference TRBV18 and TRBJ2-3): NAGVMQNPRHLVRRRGQEARLRCSPMKGHSHVYWYRQLPEEGLKFMVYLQKENIIDESGMPKERFSAEFPKEGPSILRIQQVVRGDSAAYFCASSPYSSSTDTQYFGPGTRLTVL.

This clone was seen just once. V usage is TRBV6-5 and J usage is TRBJ2-7; perhaps TRBD1 as D (6 bases). The CDR3 spans 14 residues. CDR1 and CDR2 from the germline V gene are MNHEY and SVGAGI. The V gene lost 8 bases and the J gene lost 6 bases, with 20 bases spanning the gap. As DNA, the CDR3 is TGTGCCAGCTGGGGGCGGGTCCTGGCAAGCGAGCAGTACTTC. It yields the protein CASWGRVLASEQYF.

The chain carries TRBV5-1 and TRBJ2-2; unclear D gene. CDR1 is SGHRS and CDR2 is YFSETQ in the germline V gene. The V end lost 4 bases, the J end lost 1 base, and 14 bases lay between the germline ends. The CDR3 extends over 16 amino acids. CDR3 sequence: CASSLDSLGNTGELFF. CDR3 sequence (DNA): TGCGCCAGCAGCCTAGATAGCCTCGGGAACACCGGGGAGCTGTTTTTT.

V is TRBV5-6 and J is TRBJ2-1; D is unclear. V lost 1 base and J lost 9, with 8 bases in between. This CDR3 is built from 12 residues. Looked up from germline, CDR1 is SGHDT and CDR2 is YYEEEE. The CDR3: CASSLSSREQFF. DNA for the CDR3: TGTGCCAGCAGCTTGTCCTCGCGTGAGCAGTTCTTC.

The rearrangement uses TRBV4-3 and TRBJ1-2, with D perhaps matching TRBD1 (6 bases). This CDR3 has 17 residues. The germline gives CDR1 LGHNA, CDR2 YSLEER. Trimming left V 0 bases short and J 2 bases short, with 16 bases between. CDR3 sequence reads: CASSQEVGTGTNYGYTF. The CDR3 region has the DNA TGCGCCAGCAGCCAAGAGGTGGGAACAGGGACGAACTATGGCTACACCTTC.

In regard to this clone: A far bigger clonotype differs at one base, so this is likely a read error. The chain recombines TRBV27 with TRBJ1-1, with 9 bases aligning to TRBD1. The V and J ends lost 6 bases and 0 bases, in that order; junction bases with no gene match: 2. The CDR3 has 14 amino acids. Per germline, CDR1 MNHEY and CDR2 SMNVEV (reference sequence). CDR3 residues: CASRGTGLNTEAFF. The CDR3 bases are TGTGCCAGCAGGGGGACAGGGTTGAACACTGAAGCTTTCTTT.

V usage is TRBV6-4 and J usage is TRBJ2-3; TRBD2 agrees at 10 bases. Trimming removed 7 bases from V and 5 bases from J; junction bases left unmatched: 12. The V gene's germline CDR1 is MRHNA and CDR2 SNTAGT. This CDR3 comprises 16 residues. The CDR3 is CASTPAASGGLDTQYF. The CDR3, as DNA: TGTGCCAGCACCCCCGCGGCTAGCGGGGGCCTAGATACGCAGTATTTT.

The genes are TRBV6-5 and TRBJ2-3, with TRBD2 matching over 9 bases. The germline V gene encodes CDR1 MNHEY and CDR2 SVGAGI. J gave up 3 bases and V 7 bases, and 5 bases lay outside the gene matches. The CDR3 runs to 14 residues. The CDR3, as DNA: TGTGCCAGCAAGCAGCGGGGGGAGACAGATACGCAGTATTTT. This sequence encodes CASKQRGETDTQYF.

This clone appeared once. The chain recombines TRBV9 with TRBJ1-5; D ambiguous. Trimming pared 4 bases from V and 3 bases from J, leaving 14 bases between. Germline loops: CDR1 SGDLS, CDR2 YYNGEE. CDR3 length equals 15 residues. For the CDR3, the DNA is TGTGCCAGCAGCTCGGAGGACGGACTCAATCAGCCCCAGCATTTT. It encodes CASSSEDGLNQPQHF.

This chain joins TRBV18 and TRBJ1-1, with 9 bases aligning to TRBD1. Losses at the gene ends were 2 bases for V and 3 bases for J; bases not matched to a gene: 7. CDR3 length equals 16 residues. Germline V gives CDR1 KGHSH, CDR2 LQKENI. CDR3 residues: CASSPEDRGLYTEAFF. CDR3 bases: TGTGCCAGCTCACCAGAGGACAGGGGATTATACACTGAAGCTTTCTTT.

This clone came up a few times. The gene calls are TRBV28 and TRBJ1-5, with 9 bases lining up with TRBD1. This CDR3 has 14 residues. The V gene end was trimmed by 9 bases and the J gene end by 6 bases; junction bases not matched to a gene: 9. Germline CDR1 MDHEN, CDR2 SYDVKM. The DNA for the CDR3 is TGTGCCAGTCGCACAGGGGGCGGCATTCAGCCCCAGCATTTT. This sequence encodes CASRTGGGIQPQHF. The whole variable domain, filled in from reference TRBV28 and TRBJ1-5, reads DVKVTQSSRYLVKRTGEKVFLECVQDMDHENMFWYRQDPGLGLRLIYFSYDVKMKEKGDIPEGYSVSREKKERFSLILESASTNQTSMYLCASRTGGGIQPQHFGDGTRLSIL.

The chain has TRBV7-9 and TRBJ1-2; perhaps TRBD1 as D (5 bases). V was pared by 5 bases and J by 5 bases, with 21 bases between. From germline, CDR1 is SEHNR and CDR2 FQNEAQ (reference sequence). CDR3 length: 16 residues. Here the CDR3 DNA reads TGTGCCAGCAGCCCCCCACCGGACACCTCGGTTTATGGCTACACCTTC. It is translated as CASSPPPDTSVYGYTF.

In regard to this clone: Other nucleotide sequences in the sample specify the same CDR3. J is TRBJ1-2 and V is TRBV5-1; 9 nucleotides agree with TRBD1. J lost 2 bases, V lost 2 bases, and 1 base had no gene match. The CDR3 consists of 14 residues. Germline loops: CDR1 SGHRS, CDR2 YFSETQ. The CDR3 region has the DNA TGCGCCAGCAGCTTAGACAGGGGGAACTATGGCTACACCTTC. This codes for CASSLDRGNYGYTF.

The chain is built from TRBV11-2 and TRBJ2-1; TRBD2 matches 11 bases. Per the germline V gene, CDR1 is SGHAT and CDR2 is FQNNGV. This CDR3 has 16 residues. V lost 5 bases to trimming and J lost 0 bases; unmatched junction nucleotides: 3. CDR3 residues: CASSLLAGGSYNEQFF. CDR3 bases: TGTGCCAGCAGCCTCCTAGCGGGGGGCTCCTACAATGAGCAGTTCTTC.

This sequence joins TRBV25-1 and TRBJ1-3; D gene unclear. The CDR3 is 12 residues long. With 6 bases removed from V and 4 bases from J, the gap between germline ends came to 7 bases. CDR1 MGHDK and CDR2 SYGVNS come from the germline V gene. CDR3 DNA sequence: TGTGCCAGCAGAAAAACAGGAAACACCATATATTTT. Amino acid sequence: CASRKTGNTIYF.

CDR3 amino acids: CASSVKTENGYTF. The CDR3 nucleotides read TGTGCCAGCAGTGTGAAGACGGAGAATGGCTACACCTTC. The chain joins TRBV2 to TRBJ1-2; D unclear. CDR3 length: 13 amino acids. Trimming pared 4 bases from V and 6 bases from J, leaving 12 bases between. Germline V gives CDR1 SNHLY, CDR2 FYNNEI.

The chain employs TRBV6-5 and TRBJ1-2; perhaps TRBD1 as D (6 bases). Trimming took off 7 bases at V and 4 bases at J, with 13 bases between the two ends. Germline values: CDR1 MNHEY, CDR2 SVGAGI. The CDR3 has 13 residues. The CDR3 coding sequence is TGTGCCAGCATCAGGGGTCCATTCTATGGCTACACCTTC. Its protein is CASIRGPFYGYTF.

A remark on this clone: Germline is not matched at one junction end, which may reflect a read error. The CDR3: CASSVTGTGGHNEQFF. Here the CDR3 DNA reads TGTGCCAGCAGCGTAACCGGGACAGGGGGGCACAATGAGCAGTTCTTC. The chain recombines TRBV7-3 with TRBJ2-1, with TRBD1 matching over 11 bases. Germline V gene lookup returns CDR1 SGHTA and CDR2 FQGTGA. CDR3 length: 16 amino acids.

The rearrangement uses TRBV7-8 and TRBJ2-3; D may be TRBD1 (5 bases). The CDR3 runs to 13 residues. Germline values: CDR1 SGHVS, CDR2 FQNEAQ. With 5 bases removed from V and 4 bases from J, the gap between germline ends came to 10 bases. The CDR3 sequence: CASSAPGSDTQYF. The CDR3, as DNA: TGTGCCAGCAGCGCGCCAGGGTCAGATACGCAGTATTTT. Full variable domain (missing parts from reference TRBV7-8 and TRBJ2-3): GAGVSQSPRYKVAKRGQDVALRCDPISGHVSLFWYQQALGQGPEFLTYFQNEAQLDKSGLPSDRFFAERPEGSVSTLKIQRTQQEDSAVYLCASSAPGSDTQYFGPGTRLTVL.

This clone was found once. The CDR3 here is CASSYSSGTADTQYF. The CDR3 DNA follows: TGTGCCAGCAGTTACTCTAGCGGGACGGCAGATACGCAGTATTTT. This sequence joins TRBV6-5 and TRBJ2-3; 8 nucleotides agree with TRBD2. Losses at the gene ends were 0 bases for V and 4 bases for J; bases not matched to a gene: 3. CDR1 is MNHEY, CDR2 SVGAGI, per germline. The CDR3 is 15 amino acids.

J is TRBJ2-3 and V is TRBV21-1; the table's D gene call, TRBD1, was not cross checked with the DNA. TRBV21-1 constitutes a pseudogene. The CDR3 totals 18 residues. The CDR3 sequence is CASSKANPGTGWPDTQYF. The DNA for the CDR3 is TGTGCCAGCAGCAAAGCAAATCCGGGGACAGGGTGGCCAGATACGCAGTATTTT.